This T cell receptor (beta chain) came from a study of identical twins. Whole-study results and caveats: The authors noted that invariant MAIT and iNKT cells could partly confound zero-insertion analyses.

Using its own MiXCR run on the 5' RACE reads, TCRdb lists one record per CDR3 protein. This sample has 700,000 or so distinct CDR3 sequences, with 8.5% to 9% found just once. About this clonotype: Its target is unknown.

The sample was also linked to a second study, of yellow fever vaccine responses in identical twins.

The source of this sequence is a woman between 18 and 30 years old in good health. What was sequenced was PBMCs.

The CDR3 bases are TGCAGTGCTAGAGTCCTTGAAAATTCCCTCTACGAGCAGTACTTC. Translating it yields CSARVLENSLYEQYF. The rearrangement uses TRBV20-1 and TRBJ2-7, with unresolved D. V lost 1 base to trimming and J lost 3 bases, with 16 bases between them. The CDR3 covers 15 residues. CDR1 and CDR2 from the germline V gene are DFQATT and SNEGSKA (reference sequence).